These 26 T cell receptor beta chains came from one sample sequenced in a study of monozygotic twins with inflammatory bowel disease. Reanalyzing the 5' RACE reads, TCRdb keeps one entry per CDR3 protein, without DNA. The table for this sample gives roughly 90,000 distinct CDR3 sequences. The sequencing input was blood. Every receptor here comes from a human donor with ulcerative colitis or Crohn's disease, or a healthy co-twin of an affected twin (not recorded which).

CDR3 loop: CASSLVVGMPEAFF. The genes are TRBV5-1 and TRBJ1-1. CDR3 size: 14 residues. CDR1 and CDR2 from the germline V gene are SGHRS and YFSETQ.

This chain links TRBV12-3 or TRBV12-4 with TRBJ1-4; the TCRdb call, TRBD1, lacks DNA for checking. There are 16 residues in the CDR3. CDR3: CASSLGQTATNEKLFF.

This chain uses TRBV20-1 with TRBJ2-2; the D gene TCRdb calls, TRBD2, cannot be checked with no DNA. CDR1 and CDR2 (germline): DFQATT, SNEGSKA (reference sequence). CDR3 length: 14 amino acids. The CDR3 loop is CSAGGTQNTGELFF.

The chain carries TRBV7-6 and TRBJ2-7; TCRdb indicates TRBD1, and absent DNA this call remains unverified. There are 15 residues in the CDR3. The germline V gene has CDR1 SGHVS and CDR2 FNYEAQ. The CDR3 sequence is CASSLEGGSPYEQYF.

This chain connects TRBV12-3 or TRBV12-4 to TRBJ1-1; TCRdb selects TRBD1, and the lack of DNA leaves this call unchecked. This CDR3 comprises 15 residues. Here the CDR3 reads CASSLASGVRTEAFF.

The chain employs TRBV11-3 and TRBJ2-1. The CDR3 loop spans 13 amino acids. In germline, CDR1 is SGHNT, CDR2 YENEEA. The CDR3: CASSLSLGNEQFF.

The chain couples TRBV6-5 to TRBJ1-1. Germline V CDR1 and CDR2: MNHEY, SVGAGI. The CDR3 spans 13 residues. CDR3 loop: CASRTEMNTEAFF.

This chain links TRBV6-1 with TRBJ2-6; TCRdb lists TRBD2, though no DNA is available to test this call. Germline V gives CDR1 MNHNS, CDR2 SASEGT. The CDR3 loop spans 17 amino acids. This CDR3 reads CASSGDGTHSGANVLTF.

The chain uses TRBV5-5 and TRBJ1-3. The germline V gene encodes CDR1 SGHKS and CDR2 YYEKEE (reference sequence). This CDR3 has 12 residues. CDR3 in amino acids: CASMTPGNTIYF. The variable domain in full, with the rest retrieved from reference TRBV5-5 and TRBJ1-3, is DAGVTQSPTHLIKTRGQQVTLRCSPISGHKSVSWYQQVLGQGPQFIFQYYEKEERGRGNFPDRFSARQFPNYSSELNVNALLLGDSALYLCASMTPGNTIYFGEGSWLTVV.

CDR3: CSARHPGLAGGRFQFF. The rearrangement joins TRBV20-1 to TRBJ2-1; TCRdb designates TRBD2, a call that cannot be tested without DNA. Germline CDR1 and CDR2: DFQATT and SNEGSKA (reference sequence). The CDR3 covers 16 residues.

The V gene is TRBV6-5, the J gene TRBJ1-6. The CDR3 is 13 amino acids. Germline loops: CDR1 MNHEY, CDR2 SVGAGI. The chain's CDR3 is CASSNYKGSPLHF.

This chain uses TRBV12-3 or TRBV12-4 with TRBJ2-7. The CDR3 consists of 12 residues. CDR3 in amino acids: CASSFGYYEQYF.

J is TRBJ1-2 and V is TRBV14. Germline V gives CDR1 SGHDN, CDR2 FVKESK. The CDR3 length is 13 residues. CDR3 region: CASSQVTQYGYTF.

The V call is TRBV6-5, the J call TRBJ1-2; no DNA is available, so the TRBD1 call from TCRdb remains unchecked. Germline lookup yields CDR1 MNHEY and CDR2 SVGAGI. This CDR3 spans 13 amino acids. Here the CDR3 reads CASSSTGGNGYTF.

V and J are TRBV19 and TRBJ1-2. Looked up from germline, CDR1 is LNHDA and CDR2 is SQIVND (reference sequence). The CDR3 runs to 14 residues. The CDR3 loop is CASSPTERFYGYTF.

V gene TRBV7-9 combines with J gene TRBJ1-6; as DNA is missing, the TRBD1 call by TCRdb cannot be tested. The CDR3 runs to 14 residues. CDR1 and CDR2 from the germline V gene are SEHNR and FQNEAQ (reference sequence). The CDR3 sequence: CASSLNRVTSPLHF.

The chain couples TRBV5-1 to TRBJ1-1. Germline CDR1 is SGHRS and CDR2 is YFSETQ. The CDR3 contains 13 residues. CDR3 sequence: CASSLAGNTEAFF.

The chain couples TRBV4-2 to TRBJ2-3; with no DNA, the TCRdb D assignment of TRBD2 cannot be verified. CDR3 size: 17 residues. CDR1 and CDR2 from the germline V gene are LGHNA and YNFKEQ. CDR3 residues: CASSQVGSEGKTDTQYF.

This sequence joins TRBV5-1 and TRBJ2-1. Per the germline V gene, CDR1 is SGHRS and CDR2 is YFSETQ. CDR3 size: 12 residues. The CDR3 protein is CASSLNINEQFF.

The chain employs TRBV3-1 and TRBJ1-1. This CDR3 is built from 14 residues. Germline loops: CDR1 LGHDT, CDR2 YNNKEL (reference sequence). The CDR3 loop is CASSQARGYTEAFF.

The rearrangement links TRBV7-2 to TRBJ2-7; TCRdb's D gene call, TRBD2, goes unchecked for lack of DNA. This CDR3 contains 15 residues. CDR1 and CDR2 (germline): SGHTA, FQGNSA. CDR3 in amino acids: CASSFGGGPPYEQYF.

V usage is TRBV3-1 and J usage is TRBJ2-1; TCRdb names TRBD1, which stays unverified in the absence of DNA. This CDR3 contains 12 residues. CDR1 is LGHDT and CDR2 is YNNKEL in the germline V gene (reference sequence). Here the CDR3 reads CASGGPYNEQFF.

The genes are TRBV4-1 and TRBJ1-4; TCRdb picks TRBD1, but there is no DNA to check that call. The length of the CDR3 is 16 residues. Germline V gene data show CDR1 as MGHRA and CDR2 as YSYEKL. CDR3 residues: CASSQDPGQRNEKLFF.

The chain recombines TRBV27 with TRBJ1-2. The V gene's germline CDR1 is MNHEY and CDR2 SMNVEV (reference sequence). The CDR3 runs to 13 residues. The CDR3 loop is CASSLPGGYGYTF.

The CDR3 sequence is CASSLSGGQGQPQHF. The chain links TRBV12-3 or TRBV12-4 to TRBJ1-5; TCRdb names TRBD1, which stays unverified in the absence of DNA. CDR3 size: 15 residues.

The CDR3 region is CASTPSLSTQYF. This chain connects TRBV12-3 or TRBV12-4 to TRBJ2-3; lacking DNA, the TRBD1 call made by TCRdb goes unchecked. This CDR3 comprises 12 residues.